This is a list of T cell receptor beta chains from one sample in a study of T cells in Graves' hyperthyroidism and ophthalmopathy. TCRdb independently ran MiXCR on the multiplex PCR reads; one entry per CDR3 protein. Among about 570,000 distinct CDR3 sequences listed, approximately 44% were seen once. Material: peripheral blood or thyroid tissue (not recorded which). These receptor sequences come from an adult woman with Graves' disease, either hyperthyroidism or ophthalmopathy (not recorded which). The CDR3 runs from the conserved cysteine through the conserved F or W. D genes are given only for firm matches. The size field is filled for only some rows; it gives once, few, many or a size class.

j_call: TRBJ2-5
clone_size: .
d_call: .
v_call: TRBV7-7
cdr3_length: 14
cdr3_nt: TGTGCCAGCAGCCTGAAGGACAGCCAAGAGACCCAGTACTTC
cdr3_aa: CASSLKDSQETQYF

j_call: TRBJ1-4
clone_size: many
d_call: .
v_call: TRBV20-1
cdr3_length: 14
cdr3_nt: TGCAGTGCTAGAGATCTGGGGGGCGGTGAAAAACTGTTTTTT
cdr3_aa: CSARDLGGGEKLFF

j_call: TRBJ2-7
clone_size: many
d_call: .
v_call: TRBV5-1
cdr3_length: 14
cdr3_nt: TGCGCCAGCAGCTTGGAACCCGCAGCCTACGAGCAGTACTTC
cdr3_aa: CASSLEPAAYEQYF

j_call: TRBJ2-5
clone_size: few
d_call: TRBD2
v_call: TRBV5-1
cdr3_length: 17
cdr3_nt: TGCGCCAGCAGCTTGGTCCTGGGACTAGCGGGAGTAGAGACCCAGTACTTC
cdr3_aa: CASSLVLGLAGVETQYF

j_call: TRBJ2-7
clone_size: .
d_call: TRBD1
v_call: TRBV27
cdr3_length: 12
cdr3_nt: TGTGCCAGCAAGGGGGCCTCCTACGAGCAGTACTTC
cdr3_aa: CASKGASYEQYF

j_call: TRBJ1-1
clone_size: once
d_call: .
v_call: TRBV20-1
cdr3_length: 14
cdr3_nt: TGCAGTGCTAGGGGAGGAGGCCGGAACACTGAAGCTTTCTTT
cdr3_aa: CSARGGGRNTEAFF

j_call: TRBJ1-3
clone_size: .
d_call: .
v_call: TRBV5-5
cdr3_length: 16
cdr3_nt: TGTGCCAGCTCACCATCCCGAAGCGACTCTGGAAACACCATATATTTT
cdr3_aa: CASSPSRSDSGNTIYF

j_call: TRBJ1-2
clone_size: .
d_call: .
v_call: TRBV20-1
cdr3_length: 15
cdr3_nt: TGCAGTGCGCCGGGACCTTTGAGAACGGCGTATGGCTACACCTTC
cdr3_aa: CSAPGPLRTAYGYTF

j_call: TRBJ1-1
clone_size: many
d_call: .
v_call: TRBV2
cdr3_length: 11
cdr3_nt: TGTGCCAGCATTTCGGGTTCTGAAGCTTTCTTT
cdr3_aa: CASISGSEAFF

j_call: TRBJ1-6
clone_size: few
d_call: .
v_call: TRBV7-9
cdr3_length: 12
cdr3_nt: TGTGCCAGCTCAGGCCTTAATTCACCCCTCCACTTT
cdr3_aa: CASSGLNSPLHF

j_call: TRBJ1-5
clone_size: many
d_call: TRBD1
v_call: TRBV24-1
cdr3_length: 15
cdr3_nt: TGTGCCACCAGTGAAACCGGGACAGGTTCTCAGCCCCAGCATTTT
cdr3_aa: CATSETGTGSQPQHF

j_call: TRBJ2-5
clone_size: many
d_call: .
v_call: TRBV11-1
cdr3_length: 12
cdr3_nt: TGTGCCAGCAGCTCGCAACGGGAGACCCAGTACTTC
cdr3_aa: CASSSQRETQYF

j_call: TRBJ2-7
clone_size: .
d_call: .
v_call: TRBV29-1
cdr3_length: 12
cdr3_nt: TGCAGCGCCGGGACCACTCCCTACGAGCAGTACTTC
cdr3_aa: CSAGTTPYEQYF

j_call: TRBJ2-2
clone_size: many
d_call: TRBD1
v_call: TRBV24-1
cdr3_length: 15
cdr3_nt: TGTGCCACCAGTGGGGGACAGCTATACACCGGGGAGCTGTTTTTT
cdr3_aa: CATSGGQLYTGELFF

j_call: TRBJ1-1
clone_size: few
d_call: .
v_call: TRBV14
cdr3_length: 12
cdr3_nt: TGTGCCAGCAGCCAAGCCTCCCAGGAAGCTTTCTTT
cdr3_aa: CASSQASQEAFF

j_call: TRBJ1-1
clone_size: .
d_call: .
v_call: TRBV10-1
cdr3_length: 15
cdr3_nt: TGCGCCAGCAGTGATGGGCCGAGCGGGACGAGGGAAGCTTTCTTT
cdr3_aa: CASSDGPSGTREAFF

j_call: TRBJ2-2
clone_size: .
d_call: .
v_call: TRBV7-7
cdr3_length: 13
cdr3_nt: TGTGCTAGCAGCTTAGACGCGGGCGGGGAGCTGTTTTTT
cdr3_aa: CASSLDAGGELFF

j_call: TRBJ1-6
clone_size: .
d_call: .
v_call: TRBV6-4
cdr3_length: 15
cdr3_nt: TGTGCCAGCAGTGACTCGACGGGGGGGGATTCACCCCTCCACTTT
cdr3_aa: CASSDSTGGDSPLHF

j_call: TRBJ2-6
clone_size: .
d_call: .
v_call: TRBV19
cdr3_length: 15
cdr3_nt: TGTGCCAGTAGTGGACGGTTCTCTGGGGCCAACGTCCTGACTTTC
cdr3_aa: CASSGRFSGANVLTF

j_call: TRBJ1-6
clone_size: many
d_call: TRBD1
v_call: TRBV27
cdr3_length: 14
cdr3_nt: TGTGCCAGCATGGGCAGGGGGACTTATTCACCCCTCCACTTT
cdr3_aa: CASMGRGTYSPLHF

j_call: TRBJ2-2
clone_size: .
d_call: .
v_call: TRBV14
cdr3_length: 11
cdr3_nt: TGTGCCAGCAGTCGAGACAGGGAGCTGTTTTTT
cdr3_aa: CASSRDRELFF

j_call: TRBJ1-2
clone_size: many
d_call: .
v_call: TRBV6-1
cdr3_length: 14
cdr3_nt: TGTGCCAGCAGTGAATTTGTGGGTAACTATGGCTACACCTTC
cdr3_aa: CASSEFVGNYGYTF

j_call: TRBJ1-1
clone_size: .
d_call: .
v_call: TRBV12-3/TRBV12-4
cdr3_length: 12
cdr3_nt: TGTGCAGGCGACAGGTTGAACACTGAAGCTTTCTTT
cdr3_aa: CAGDRLNTEAFF

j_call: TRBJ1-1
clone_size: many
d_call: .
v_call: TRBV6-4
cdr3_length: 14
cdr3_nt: TGTGCCAGCAGTGACTCTGATACGAACACTGAAGCTTTCTTT
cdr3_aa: CASSDSDTNTEAFF

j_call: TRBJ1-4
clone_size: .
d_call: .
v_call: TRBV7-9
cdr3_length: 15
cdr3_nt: TGTGCCAGCAGCTTAGGATTTCGTCTCCCTCGAGCCCTTTATTTT
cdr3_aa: CASSLGFRLPRALYF

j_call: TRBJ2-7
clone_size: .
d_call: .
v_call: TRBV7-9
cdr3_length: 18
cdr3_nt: TGTGCCAGCAGTCCTGCCAGCTCCCTGGGGGCAGGGTCCTACGAGCAGTACTTC
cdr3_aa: CASSPASSLGAGSYEQYF

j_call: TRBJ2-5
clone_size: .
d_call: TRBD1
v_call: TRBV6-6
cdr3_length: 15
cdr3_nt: TGTGCCAGCAGATACGCCCAGGGGGCCACAGATACGCAGTACTTC
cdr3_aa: CASRYAQGATDTQYF

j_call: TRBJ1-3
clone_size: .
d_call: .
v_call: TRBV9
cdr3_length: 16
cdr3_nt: TGTGCCAGCAGCGACCCCCAGGGATTCTCTGGAAACACCATATATTTT
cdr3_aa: CASSDPQGFSGNTIYF

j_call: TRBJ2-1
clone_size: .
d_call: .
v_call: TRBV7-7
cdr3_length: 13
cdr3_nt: TGTGCCAGCAGCACTGGAGTAGCGACTGAGCAGTTCTTC
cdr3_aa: CASSTGVATEQFF

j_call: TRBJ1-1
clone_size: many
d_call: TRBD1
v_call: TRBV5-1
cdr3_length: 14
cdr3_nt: TGCGCCAGCAGCGCGGGACAGGGTAACCCTGAAGCTTTCTTT
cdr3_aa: CASSAGQGNPEAFF

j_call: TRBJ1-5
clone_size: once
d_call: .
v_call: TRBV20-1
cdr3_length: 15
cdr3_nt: TGCAGTGCCGTTCCCCGGACACAGCGGGTACAGCCCCAGCATTTT
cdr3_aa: CSAVPRTQRVQPQHF

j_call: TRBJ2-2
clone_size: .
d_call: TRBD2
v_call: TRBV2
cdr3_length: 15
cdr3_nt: TGTGCCAGCAGTGCCCTAGCGGCGGTTACCGGGGAGCTGTTTTTT
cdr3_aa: CASSALAAVTGELFF

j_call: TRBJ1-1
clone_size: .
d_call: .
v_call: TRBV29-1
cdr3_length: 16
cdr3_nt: TGCAGCGTTGACCTCGTTGGGGGGCAAATAGGCACTGAAGCTTTCTTT
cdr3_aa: CSVDLVGGQIGTEAFF

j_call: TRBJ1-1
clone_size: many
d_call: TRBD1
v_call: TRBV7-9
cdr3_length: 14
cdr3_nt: TGTGCCAGCAGACTGGGACAGGGTAGGACTGAAGCTTTCTTT
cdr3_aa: CASRLGQGRTEAFF

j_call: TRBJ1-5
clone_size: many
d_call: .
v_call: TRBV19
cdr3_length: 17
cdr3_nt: TGTGCCAGTAGTATAGCCCTACATACGGTCCTCAATCAGCCCCAGCATTTT
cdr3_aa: CASSIALHTVLNQPQHF

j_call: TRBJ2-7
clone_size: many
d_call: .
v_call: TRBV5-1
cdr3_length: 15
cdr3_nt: TGCGCCAGCAGCTCAAGCTTGACACCCCGATACGAGCAGTACTTC
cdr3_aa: CASSSSLTPRYEQYF

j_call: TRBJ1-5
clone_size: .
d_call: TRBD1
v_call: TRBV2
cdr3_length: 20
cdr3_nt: TGTGCCAGCAGTGAAGGGGAGACTCTAGCGGGAGGGGGCGGCAATCAGCCCCAGCATTTT
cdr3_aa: CASSEGETLAGGGGNQPQHF

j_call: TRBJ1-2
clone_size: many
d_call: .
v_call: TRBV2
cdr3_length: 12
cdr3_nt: TGTGCCAGCAGACAGACTAACTATGGCTACACCTTC
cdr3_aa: CASRQTNYGYTF

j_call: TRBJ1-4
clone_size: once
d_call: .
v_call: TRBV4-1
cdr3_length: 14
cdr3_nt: TGCGCCAGCAGCCAAGACCCCCGGAATGAGGAACTGTTTTTT
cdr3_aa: CASSQDPRNEELFF

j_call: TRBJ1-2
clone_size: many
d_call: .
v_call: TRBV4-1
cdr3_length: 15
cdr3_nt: TGCGCCAGCAGCCGTGCTCCGGGACCGACCTATGGCTACACCTTC
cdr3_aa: CASSRAPGPTYGYTF

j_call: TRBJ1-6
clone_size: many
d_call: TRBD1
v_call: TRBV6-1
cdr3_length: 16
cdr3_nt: TGTGCCAGCAGTCCCCAACTAGGGACAGGGCCTTCTTCCCTCCACTTT
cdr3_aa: CASSPQLGTGPSSLHF

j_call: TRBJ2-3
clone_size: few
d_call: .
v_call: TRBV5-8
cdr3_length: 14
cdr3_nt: TGTGCCAGCAGCTTGGGGACCCGCACAGATACGCAGTATTTT
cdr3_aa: CASSLGTRTDTQYF

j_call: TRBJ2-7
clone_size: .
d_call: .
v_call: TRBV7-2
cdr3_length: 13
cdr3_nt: TGTGCCAGCAGCCAAGCAGAGGGGAGGGAGCAGTACTTC
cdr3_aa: CASSQAEGREQYF

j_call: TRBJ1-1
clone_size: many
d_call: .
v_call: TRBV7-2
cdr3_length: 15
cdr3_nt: TGTGCCAGCAGCTTACCCCGCGGACGGAACACTGAAGCTTTCTTT
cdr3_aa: CASSLPRGRNTEAFF

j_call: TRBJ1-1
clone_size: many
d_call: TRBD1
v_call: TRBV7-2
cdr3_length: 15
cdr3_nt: TGTGCCAGCAGCTTCAGACAGGGTATGAACACTGAAGCTTTCTTT
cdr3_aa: CASSFRQGMNTEAFF

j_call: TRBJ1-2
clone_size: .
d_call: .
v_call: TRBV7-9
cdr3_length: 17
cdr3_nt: TGTGCCAGCAGCTTAGATTCCGGCCACCGAGCTAACTATGGCTACACCTTC
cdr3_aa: CASSLDSGHRANYGYTF

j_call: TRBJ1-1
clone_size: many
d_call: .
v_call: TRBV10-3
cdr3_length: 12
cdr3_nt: TGTGCCATCAGGGGCCCGGGAGCGGAAGCTTTCTTT
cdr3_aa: CAIRGPGAEAFF

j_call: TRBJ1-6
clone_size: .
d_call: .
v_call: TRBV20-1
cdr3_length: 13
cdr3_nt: TGCAGTGCTAGACAAGGGTTCAATTCACCCCTCCACTTT
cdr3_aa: CSARQGFNSPLHF

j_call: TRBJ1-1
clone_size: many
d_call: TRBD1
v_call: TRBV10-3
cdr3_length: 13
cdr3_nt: TGTGCCATTGGACAGGGGGAGGTCGCTGAAGCTTTCTTT
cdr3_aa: CAIGQGEVAEAFF

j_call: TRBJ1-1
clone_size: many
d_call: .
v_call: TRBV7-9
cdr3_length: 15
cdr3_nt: TGTGCCAGCAGCTTAGACAGGACAGAATGGACTGAAGCTTTCTTT
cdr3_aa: CASSLDRTEWTEAFF

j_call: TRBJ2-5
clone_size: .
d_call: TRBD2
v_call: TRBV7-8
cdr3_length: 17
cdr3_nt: TGTGCCAGCAGCTACCGGACTAGCGGGGGATTCCAAGAGACCCAGTACTTC
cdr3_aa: CASSYRTSGGFQETQYF

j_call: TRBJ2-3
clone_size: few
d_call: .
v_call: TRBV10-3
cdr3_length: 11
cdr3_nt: TGTGCCATCAGTGACACAGATACGCAGTATTTT
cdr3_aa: CAISDTDTQYF

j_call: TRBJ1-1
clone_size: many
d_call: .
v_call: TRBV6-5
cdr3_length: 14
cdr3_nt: TGTGCCAGCAGTTACTCGAGAGGGAACACTGAAGCTTTCTTT
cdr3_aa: CASSYSRGNTEAFF

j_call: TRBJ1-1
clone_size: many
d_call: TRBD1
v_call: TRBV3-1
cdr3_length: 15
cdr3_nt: TGTGCCAGCAGCCAGGGGACAGGGGGCGCTGGGGAAGCTTTCTTT
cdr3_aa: CASSQGTGGAGEAFF

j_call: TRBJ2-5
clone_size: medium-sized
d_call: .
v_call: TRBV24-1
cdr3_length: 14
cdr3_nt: TGTGCCACCAGTGATTCCCAGGGAGTAGAGACCCAGTACTTC
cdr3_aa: CATSDSQGVETQYF